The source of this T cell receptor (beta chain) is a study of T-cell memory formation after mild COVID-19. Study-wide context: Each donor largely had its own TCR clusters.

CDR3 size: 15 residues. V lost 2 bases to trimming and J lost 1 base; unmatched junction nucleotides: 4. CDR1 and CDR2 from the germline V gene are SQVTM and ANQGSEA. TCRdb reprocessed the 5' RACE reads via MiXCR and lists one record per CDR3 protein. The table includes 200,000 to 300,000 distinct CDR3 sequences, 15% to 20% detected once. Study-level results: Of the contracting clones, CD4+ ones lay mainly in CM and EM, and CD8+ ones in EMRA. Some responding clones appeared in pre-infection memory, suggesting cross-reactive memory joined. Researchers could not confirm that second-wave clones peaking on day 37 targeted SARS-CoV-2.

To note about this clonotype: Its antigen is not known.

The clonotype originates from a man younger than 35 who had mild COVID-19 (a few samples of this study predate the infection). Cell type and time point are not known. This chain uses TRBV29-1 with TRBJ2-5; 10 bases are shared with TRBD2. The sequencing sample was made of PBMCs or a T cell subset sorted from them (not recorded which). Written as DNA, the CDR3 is TGCAGCGTTGAATATCTAGCGGGGGCCCAAGAGACCCAGTACTTC. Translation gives CSVEYLAGAQETQYF.